The T cell receptor beta chain described here comes from a study of T-cell memory formation after mild COVID-19. In germline, CDR1 is DFQATT, CDR2 SNEGSKA (reference sequence). There are 15 residues in the CDR3. The ends lost 0 bases at V and 3 bases at J; junction bases unmatched: 6. TCRdb passed the 5' RACE reads through MiXCR, listing each CDR3 protein once. Here the sample spans approximately 250,000 distinct CDR3 sequences, over 15% being singletons. The chain combines TRBV20-1 with TRBJ1-1; TRBD1 aligns across 8 bases. Sequencing used PBMCs or a T cell subset sorted from them (not recorded which). This clonotype originated in an adult woman who had mild COVID-19 (a few samples of this study predate the infection). Cell type and time point are not known. CDR3 nucleotide sequence: TGCAGTGCTAGAGAGCAGGGGGCGGCTTACACTGAAGCTTTCTTT. Translating it yields CSAREQGAAYTEAFF.